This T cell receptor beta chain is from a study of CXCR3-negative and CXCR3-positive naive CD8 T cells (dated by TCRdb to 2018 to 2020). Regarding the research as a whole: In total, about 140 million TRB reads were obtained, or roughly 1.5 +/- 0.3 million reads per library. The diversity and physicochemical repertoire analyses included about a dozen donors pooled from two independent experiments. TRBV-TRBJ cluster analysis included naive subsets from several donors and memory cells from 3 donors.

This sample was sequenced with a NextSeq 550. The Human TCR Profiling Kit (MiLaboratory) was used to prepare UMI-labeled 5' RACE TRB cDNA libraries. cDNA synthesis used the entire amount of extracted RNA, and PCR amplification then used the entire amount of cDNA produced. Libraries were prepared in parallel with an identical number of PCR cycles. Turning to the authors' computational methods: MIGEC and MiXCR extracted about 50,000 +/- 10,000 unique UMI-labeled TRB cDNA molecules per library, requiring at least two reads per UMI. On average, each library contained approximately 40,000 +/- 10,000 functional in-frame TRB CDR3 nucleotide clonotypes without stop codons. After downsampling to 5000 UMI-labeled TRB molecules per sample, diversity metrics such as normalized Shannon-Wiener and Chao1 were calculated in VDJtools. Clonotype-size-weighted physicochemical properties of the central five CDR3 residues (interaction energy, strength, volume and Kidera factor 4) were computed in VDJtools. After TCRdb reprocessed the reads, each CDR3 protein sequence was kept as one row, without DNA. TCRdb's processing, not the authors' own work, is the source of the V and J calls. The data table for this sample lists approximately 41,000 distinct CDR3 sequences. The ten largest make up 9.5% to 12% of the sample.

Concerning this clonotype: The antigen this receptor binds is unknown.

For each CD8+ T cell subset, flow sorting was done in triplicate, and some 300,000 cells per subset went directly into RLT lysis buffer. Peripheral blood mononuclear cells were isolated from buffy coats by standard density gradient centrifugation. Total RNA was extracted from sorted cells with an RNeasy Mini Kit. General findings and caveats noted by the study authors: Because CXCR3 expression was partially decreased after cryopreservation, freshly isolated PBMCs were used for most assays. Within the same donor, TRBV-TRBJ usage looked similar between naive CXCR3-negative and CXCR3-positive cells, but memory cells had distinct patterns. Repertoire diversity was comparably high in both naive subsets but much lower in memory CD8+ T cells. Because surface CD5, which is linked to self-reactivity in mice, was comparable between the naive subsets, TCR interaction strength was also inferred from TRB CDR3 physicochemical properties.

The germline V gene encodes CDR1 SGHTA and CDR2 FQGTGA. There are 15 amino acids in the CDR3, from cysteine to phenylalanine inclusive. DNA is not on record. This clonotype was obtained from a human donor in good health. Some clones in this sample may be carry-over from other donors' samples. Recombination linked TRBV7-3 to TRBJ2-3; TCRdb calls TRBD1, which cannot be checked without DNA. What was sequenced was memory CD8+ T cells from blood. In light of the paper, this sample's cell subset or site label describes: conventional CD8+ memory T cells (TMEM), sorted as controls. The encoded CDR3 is CASSLTGGRTDTQYF.